The 3 T cell receptor beta chains below all came from one sample that was sequenced in a study of prognosis after radiotherapy for stage I lung cancer. The study amplified the TCR beta CDR3 region from genomic DNA. This amplification was carried out by two rounds of multiplex PCR. The first round of PCR was done with primers that matched each TRBV and TRBJ gene. TCRdb recomputed calls from the multiplex PCR reads with MiXCR, one row per CDR3 protein. The sample lists about 14,000 distinct CDR3 sequences, roughly 31% occurring once. Here the sequenced sample was PBMCs, taken before or after stereotactic body radiation therapy (not recorded which). These receptors were obtained from a donor aged 50 or older with non-small cell lung cancer.

In this sample, this clonotype turned up many times. The chain links TRBV6-1 to TRBJ2-5; TRBD1 matches at 12 bases. J lost 5 bases, V lost 6 bases, and 4 bases had no gene match. The germline V gene encodes CDR1 MNHNS and CDR2 SASEGT. The CDR3 is made up of 14 amino acids. The CDR3, as DNA: TGTGCCAGCAGGGGACAGGGGGCAGGGGAGACCCAGTACTTC. Its protein product is CASRGQGAGETQYF.

This clonotype was seen only a few times. This sequence may be a read error, since a much larger clone differs from it by one base. The chain carries TRBV6-5 and TRBJ2-4; D could derive from TRBD1 or TRBD2 (5 bases each). The CDR3 runs to 17 residues. Germline assignment: CDR1 MNHEY and CDR2 SVGAGI. Between the trimmed V and J ends, which lost 2 bases and 8 bases, there was a span of 22 bases. The CDR3 here is CASSYGDGTGPQDIQYF. DNA for the CDR3: TGTGCCAGCAGTTACGGGGACGGGACCGGGCCGCAAGACATTCAGTACTTC.

The chain employs TRBV5-6 and TRBJ2-5; D possibly uses TRBD1 or TRBD2 (6 bases each). The V gene lost 0 bases and the J gene lost 4 bases, with 22 bases spanning the gap. Germline CDR1 and CDR2: SGHDT and YYEEEE. CDR3 length: 18 residues. The CDR3 DNA reads TGTGCCAGCAGCTTGGAGGGGGTTATCGTCAGGGGAGGAGAGACCCAGTACTTC. Protein: CASSLEGVIVRGGETQYF.